A selection of T cell receptor beta chains follows, all from one sample in a study of cytomegalovirus exposure and HLA in healthy donors. The table came from immunoSEQ multiplex PCR; TCRdb's copy has only in-frame clones and leaves some out. The sample has over 150,000 clones, almost 85% seen once. Material for sequencing was PBMCs. The receptors stem from a boy under 10 years old in good health and CMV-seronegative. The CDR3 runs from the conserved cysteine through the conserved F or W. D genes are given only for firm matches.

TRBV19,TRBD1,TRBJ2-7,CASSMDRSYEQYF,TGTGCCAGTAGTATGGACAGGTCGTACGAGCAGTACTTC
TRBV6-6,.,TRBJ1-2,CASSYSTNRGGYTF,TGTGCCAGCAGTTACTCGACCAACCGAGGAGGCTACACCTTC
TRBV10-3,TRBD1,TRBJ1-1,CAISETGTGIGRGTEAFF,TGTGCCATCAGTGAGACCGGGACAGGGATAGGGAGGGGCACTGAAGCTTTCTTT
TRBV20-1,.,TRBJ2-7,CSPNGGEQYF,TGCAGCCCCAACGGTGGCGAGCAGTACTTC
TRBV5-1,TRBD2,TRBJ2-7,CASSLVAGAYEQYF,TGCGCCAGCAGCTTGGTAGCGGGAGCCTACGAGCAGTACTTC
TRBV2,TRBD2,TRBJ2-7,CASSEKAGDTYEQYF,TGTGCCAGCAGTGAAAAAGCGGGAGATACTTACGAGCAGTACTTC
TRBV28,.,TRBJ1-5,CASSQGHFNQPQHF,TGTGCCAGCAGTCAGGGACACTTCAATCAGCCCCAGCATTTT
TRBV18,.,TRBJ2-2,CASSQARAGQITGELFF,TGTGCCAGCTCACAAGCCCGAGCGGGACAAATCACCGGGGAGCTGTTTTTT
TRBV6-1,.,TRBJ1-2,CASRRGGDYGYTF,TGTGCCAGCAGGAGGGGCGGGGACTATGGCTACACCTTC
TRBV14,TRBD2,TRBJ2-3,CASSQVAGGRTQYF,TGTGCCAGCAGCCAAGTAGCGGGAGGGAGGACGCAGTATTTT
TRBV27,TRBD2,TRBJ2-7,CASSPATSGRNEQYF,TGTGCCAGCAGTCCGGCTACTAGCGGGAGAAACGAGCAGTACTTC
TRBV5-1,TRBD1,TRBJ2-7,CASSPGQGAYEQYF,TGCGCCAGCAGCCCGGGACAGGGAGCCTACGAGCAGTACTTC